This T cell receptor (beta chain) was captured in a study of cytomegalovirus exposure and HLA in healthy donors. About the study: Around 78 million unique TCR sequences came from HLA-typed donors in an early release. Findings of the study overall: It was reported that the classifier diagnosed cytomegalovirus status with high specificity and sensitivity in both the original and validation cohorts. Association of roughly 18,000 TCR beta sequences with HLA alleles was found at 0.05 false discovery rate in a later analysis.

The CDR3 spans 16 residues. CDR1 and CDR2 (germline): MNHNS, SASEGT. Trimming cost V 4 bases and J 3 bases, with 16 bases left between them. The PCR ran on 60 Vbeta and 13 Jbeta primers. Assay: immunoSEQ multiplex PCR; the TCRdb copy retains only in-frame clones and omits some. The repertoire consists of under 200,000 clones, with approximately 78% occurring once and the leading ten covering approximately 3.1%. On this clone itself: Its antigen is currently unknown.

The clonotype comes from a woman aged 40 to 50 in good health and CMV-seronegative. The sequenced material came from PBMCs. V usage is TRBV6-1 and J usage is TRBJ1-5, with D uncertain. The CDR3 loop is CASSGGIVANNQPQHF. CDR3 bases: TGTGCCAGCAGTGGCGGAATCGTCGCCAACAATCAGCCCCAGCATTTT.